The 14 T cell receptor beta chains below come from one sample, sequenced in a study of PD-1 blockade in mismatch repair-deficient tumors. Profiling relied on immunoSEQ multiplex PCR, and the TCRdb table lists in-frame clones only, not all of them. The sample carries roughly 79,000 clones, roughly 80% recorded once. Sequences were derived from peripheral blood, sampled 44 weeks after starting pembrolizumab. All receptors come from an adult with mismatch repair-deficient cancer.

The chain joins TRBV27 to TRBJ1-1; a possible D gene is TRBD1 (6 bases). CDR1 is MNHEY, CDR2 SMNVEV, per germline (reference sequence). The V end was cut by 3 bases, the J end by 8 bases, with 13 bases between. This CDR3 region has 13 residues. The CDR3 loop reads CASSLEQGGEAFF. CDR3 coding DNA: TGTGCCAGCAGTTTGGAACAGGGAGGGGAAGCTTTCTTT.

This clone was seen only a few times. The V gene is TRBV29-1, the J gene TRBJ2-7; D is possibly TRBD1 (5 bases). With 2 bases removed from V and 3 bases from J, the gap between germline ends came to 8 bases. Germline loops: CDR1 SQVTM, CDR2 ANQGSEA. The CDR3 runs to 12 residues. CDR3 bases: TGCAGCGTTGAAACAGACAGCTACGAGCAGTACTTC. This translates into CSVETDSYEQYF.

By share, this clone counts as medium-sized. The rearrangement links TRBV19 to TRBJ2-7; 9 bases line up with TRBD1. This CDR3 is 13 amino acids long. Germline values: CDR1 LNHDA, CDR2 SQIVND (reference sequence). Trimming at V came to 7 bases and at J to 5 bases, leaving 6 bases not matched to a gene. The CDR3: CASNPGQGDEQYF. In DNA, the CDR3 is TGTGCCAGTAACCCGGGACAGGGAGACGAGCAGTACTTC.

The chain recombines TRBV5-1 with TRBJ2-1, with a weak D call TRBD2 (6 bases). With 3 bases removed from V and 9 bases from J, the gap between germline ends came to 22 bases. The CDR3 has 16 amino acids. The germline V gene encodes CDR1 SGHRS and CDR2 YFSETQ. In DNA form, the CDR3 reads TGCGCCAGCAGCTCTGGGACTTCGGGACCACTCCTTGAGCAGTTCTTC. Residues: CASSSGTSGPLLEQFF. Full variable domain (missing parts from reference TRBV5-1 and TRBJ2-1): KAGVTQTPRYLIKTRGQQVTLSCSPISGHRSVSWYQQTPGQGLQFLFEYFSETQRNKGNFPGRFSGRQFSNSRSEMNVSTLELGDSALYLCASSSGTSGPLLEQFFGPGTRLTVL.

The chain carries TRBV4-3 and TRBJ2-1, with 11 bases fitting TRBD2. CDR1 is LGHNA and CDR2 is YSLEER in the germline V gene. V lost 4 bases to trimming and J lost 6 bases; unmatched junction nucleotides: 11. The CDR3 contains 17 residues. This CDR3 reads CASSLGIAGGPRNEQFF. CDR3 bases: TGCGCCAGCAGCCTGGGGATAGCGGGAGGGCCACGCAATGAGCAGTTCTTC.

Notes on this clone: One end of the junction varies from germline; a read error may be responsible. The V and J genes are TRBV5-4 and TRBJ2-5, with a weak D call TRBD2 (7 bases). CDR3 length: 14 amino acids. The germline gives CDR1 SGHNT, CDR2 YYREEE (reference sequence). This CDR3 is CASSQGLGGGTQYF. The CDR3 nucleotides are TGCGCCAGCAGCCAAGGACTGGGAGGGGGGACCCAGTACTTC.

This chain connects TRBV11-3 to TRBJ2-5, with 12 bases aligning to TRBD1. V shed 1 base and J 5 bases; nucleotides not matched to a gene: 5. Germline V gene sequence: CDR1 SGHNT, CDR2 YENEEA. The CDR3 loop spans 16 amino acids. The CDR3 coding sequence is TGTGCCAGCAGCTTAGCGGGACAGGGGGCTCGGGAGACCCAGTACTTC. Protein: CASSLAGQGARETQYF.

The chain uses TRBV9 and TRBJ1-4; D is ambiguous. V was trimmed by 3 bases and J by 6 bases, leaving 9 bases between them. CDR3 length equals 13 residues. Per germline, CDR1 SGDLS and CDR2 YYNGEE. DNA of the CDR3: TGTGCCAGCAGCGACGCCAGCGATGAAAAACTGTTTTTT. Residues: CASSDASDEKLFF.

J is TRBJ2-5 and V is TRBV30, with unresolved D. Per the germline V gene, CDR1 is GTSNPN and CDR2 is SVGIG (reference sequence). Trimming shortened V by 0 bases and J by 4 bases, and 6 bases separated the two germline ends. The CDR3 sequence is 12 residues long. Here the CDR3 reads CAWSVGGETQYF. CDR3 sequence (DNA): TGTGCCTGGAGTGTGGGTGGAGAGACCCAGTACTTC.

The rearrangement uses TRBV5-5 and TRBJ2-4; possibly TRBD1 or TRBD2 for D (5 bases each). Germline V gene sequence: CDR1 SGHKS, CDR2 YYEKEE (reference sequence). V lost 1 base to trimming and J lost 4 bases, with 9 bases between them. This CDR3 region has 14 residues. CDR3 nucleotide sequence: TGTGCCAGCAGCTTGCCCAGGGAGAAAAACATTCAGTACTTC. Encoded protein: CASSLPREKNIQYF.

This chain links TRBV27 with TRBJ2-2; the D gene is possibly TRBD2 (6 bases). Trimming pared 2 bases from V and 8 bases from J, leaving 9 bases between. The CDR3 extends over 13 amino acids. Germline V gene sequence: CDR1 MNHEY, CDR2 SMNVEV (reference sequence). This CDR3 is CASSLGLAGELFF. The CDR3 region has the DNA TGTGCCAGCAGTTTAGGGCTAGCGGGGGAGCTGTTTTTT.

This clone was counted between two and nine times. CDR3 in amino acids: CASSVRQEGYGYTF. CDR3 nucleotides: TGTGCCAGCAGTGTAAGACAGGAGGGCTATGGCTACACCTTC. V usage is TRBV2 and J usage is TRBJ1-2; perhaps TRBD1 as D (6 bases). The CDR3 runs 14 residues. Trimming stripped 4 bases from V and 4 bases from J, with 13 bases between. CDR1 is SNHLY, CDR2 FYNNEI, per germline.

The chain carries TRBV7-6 and TRBJ1-4; a possible D gene is TRBD1 (5 bases). Germline V gene data show CDR1 as SGHVS and CDR2 as FNYEAQ. V was shortened by 1 base and J by 1 base, with 16 bases between the two germline ends. The CDR3 covers 18 residues. The CDR3 loop is CASSLDLPGSITNEKLFF. As DNA, the CDR3 is TGTGCCAGCAGCTTAGATCTCCCAGGGTCCATAACTAATGAAAAACTGTTTTTT.

The CDR3 loop is CASSPGGHSGYNEQFF. The CDR3 DNA follows: TGTGCCAGCAGCCCGGGGGGGCATAGCGGGTACAATGAGCAGTTCTTC. The V call is TRBV5-4, the J call TRBJ2-1; TRBD2 aligns across 8 bases. Germline-derived CDR1 and CDR2 are SGHNT and YYREEE (reference sequence). The CDR3 covers 16 residues. After removal of 4 bases from V and 4 bases from J, the junction contained 10 bases not matched to a gene.